The clone carrying this T cell receptor beta chain has a single count. Germline CDR1 is MDHEN and CDR2 is SYDVKM. Trimming took 5 bases from V and 2 from J; bases not matched to a gene: 6. CDR3 length: 16 residues. The data are from a study of cytomegalovirus exposure and HLA in healthy donors. About the study: In a previous analysis, 120 million or so unique TCR beta sequences were found from 150 million to 200 million T cells.

Primers included in the PCR were 60 Vbeta and 13 Jbeta primers. Profiling relied on immunoSEQ multiplex PCR, and the TCRdb table lists in-frame clones only, not all of them. The table records around 170,000 clones, more than 60% of them present only once. J is TRBJ1-6 and V is TRBV28, with TRBD1 matching 7 bases. The receptor's source is a woman in her forties or fifties in good health and CMV-seropositive. Sequencing used PBMCs. CDR3 amino acids: CASSRGTVAYNSPLHF. The CDR3 DNA sequence: TGTGCCAGCAGTCGCGGGACAGTAGCCTATAATTCACCCCTCCACTTT.